This record covers a single T cell receptor (beta chain). The sample belongs to a study of blood T cell repertoires in COVID-19. V lost 1 base and J 4 bases, leaving 18 bases between the germline ends. The CDR3 is 17 amino acids. Germline V gene sequence: CDR1 SGHTS, CDR2 YDEGEE. Here immunoSEQ multiplex PCR was the method, and the copy in TCRdb shows in-frame clones only, minus some. Here the sample spans roughly 250,000 clones, roughly 82% being singletons. V and J are TRBV5-8 and TRBJ1-5; D possibly corresponds to TRBD1 (6 bases). This sequence originates from a woman aged 70 to 79 with acute or convalescent COVID-19. Sequenced sample: peripheral blood. Here the CDR3 DNA reads TGTGCCAGCAGCTTGTATCCAGGGGTCGGGGTGAATCAGCCCCAGCATTTT. It codes for CASSLYPGVGVNQPQHF. Filled out from reference TRBV5-8 and TRBJ1-5, the complete variable domain reads EAGVTQSPTHLIKTRGQQATLRCSPISGHTSVYWYQQALGLGLQFLLWYDEGEERNRGNFPPRFSGRQFPNYSSELNVNALELEDSALYLCASSLYPGVGVNQPQHFGDGTRLSIL.